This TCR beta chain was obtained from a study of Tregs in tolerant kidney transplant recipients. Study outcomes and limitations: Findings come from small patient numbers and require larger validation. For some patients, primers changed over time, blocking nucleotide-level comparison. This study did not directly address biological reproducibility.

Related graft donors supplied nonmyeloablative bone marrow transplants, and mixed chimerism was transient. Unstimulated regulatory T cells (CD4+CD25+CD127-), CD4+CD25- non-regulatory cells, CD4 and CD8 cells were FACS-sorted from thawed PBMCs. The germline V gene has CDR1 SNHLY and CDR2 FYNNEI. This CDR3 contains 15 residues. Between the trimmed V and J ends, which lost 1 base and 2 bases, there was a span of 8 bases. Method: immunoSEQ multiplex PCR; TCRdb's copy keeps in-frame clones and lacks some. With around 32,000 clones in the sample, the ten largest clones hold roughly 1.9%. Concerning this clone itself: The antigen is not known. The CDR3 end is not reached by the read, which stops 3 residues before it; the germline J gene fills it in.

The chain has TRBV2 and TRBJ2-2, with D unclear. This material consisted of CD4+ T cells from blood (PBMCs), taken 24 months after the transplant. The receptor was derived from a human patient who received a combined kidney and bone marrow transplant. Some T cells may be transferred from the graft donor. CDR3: CASSEGAGNTGELFF. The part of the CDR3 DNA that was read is TGTGCCAGCAGTGAAGGGGCTGGAAACACCGGGGAG.